This T cell receptor beta chain comes out of a study of cytomegalovirus exposure and HLA in healthy donors (dated by TCRdb to 2017 to 2019). Concerning the study at large: An earlier analysis of fewer than 750 of the donors reported under 300 Gb of sequence data and 95 million to 130 million unique TCR beta sequences obtained from roughly 170 million T cells. Roughly 300 gigabases of sequencing data and approximately 91 million unique TCR sequences made up an early release that covered 500 to 700 HLA-typed donors. Among the roughly 370 genotyped donors, 75% to 90% belonged to the genetic ancestry cluster associated with self-reported Caucasian donors. The aim of the study was to test whether cataloging public T cell receptors could identify signatures of past pathogen exposure. The study profiled the T cell repertoires of fewer than 850 subjects by immunosequencing and related them to cytomegalovirus serostatus. In addition to the first cohort of 666 subjects, a separate validation cohort of 120 different subjects was used. High-throughput TCR immunosequencing, statistical association of individual TCRs with disease status, and machine learning were combined to predict cytomegalovirus infection status. A later analysis re-analyzed previously published TCR beta repertoires from 600 to 850 donors and added high-resolution HLA genotyping to study TCR occurrence patterns. The later analysis used no new phenotypic data to find candidate immune exposures, relying instead on TCR beta sequences and their occurrence across donors. An earlier analysis of some 600 of the donors applied high-throughput TCR beta sequencing to assess whether each TCR beta V gene segment acted as functional or pseudogenic. Alongside the repertoire data, information on donor age, sex, ethnicity and CMV serostatus was compiled. A later genetic analysis used genome-wide SNP genotypes for 398 of the 666 donors, treating that subset as a discovery cohort. Every repertoire in the discovery cohort had been generated on one and the same sequencing platform. HLA typing included class I and class II loci at four-digit resolution. The number of donors typed differed by locus, with roughly 620-630 for A, B, C, DRB1 and DQB1, more than 500 for DQA1, 606 for DPA1, and 472 for DPB1. Five DR-DQ haplotypes were treated as single units for association and clustering because of strong linkage in the cohort. Among roughly 400 genotyped donors of the cohort, an average of 235,054 unique TCR beta nucleotide sequences were sequenced per donor, roughly a sixth of them non-productive.

CDR1 and CDR2, per the germline V gene, are SGHAT and FQNNGV. V gives up 0 bases and J gives up 4 bases, and the segment between their germline ends measures 15 bases. The CDR3, cysteine through phenylalanine, is 16 amino acids long. Only the CDR3 DNA is retained, 48 bases long and in frame from the first base. In total, approximately 700 healthy bone marrow donors made up the cohort. At the time of sampling, all cohort members were nominally healthy, though unrecorded immune exposures were likely present. The donor was CMV seropositive and belonged to the group of 250 to 350 seropositive cohort members. Each donor provided a peripheral blood sample, and peripheral blood mononuclear cells were used for TCR beta sequencing. Genomic DNA was extracted from the blood cell samples with the Qiagen DNeasy Blood Extraction Kit. As for this clone: Its binding antigen is unknown. No much larger clonotype is one base removed from it; base qualities were not supplied.

Library creation used the immunoSEQ multiplex PCR assay. A mixture of 60 forward primers for TCR Vbeta segments and 13 reverse primers for TCR Jbeta segments was used in the multiplex PCR. The CDR3 region of rearranged TCR beta genes was amplified from genomic DNA by a multiplex PCR assay. Amplified TCR beta libraries were sequenced as 87-base-pair reads on the Illumina HiSeq System. From the authors' description of their analysis: Across the roughly 600 repertoires, a later analysis counted tens of millions of unique TCR beta chains, approximately 10 million of which were shared by at least two donors. Raw reads were error-corrected and collapsed into unique sequences by a nearest-neighbor algorithm in which closely related sequences were merged to remove PCR and sequencing errors. To assign V, D and J gene segments, CDR3 sequences were aligned to IMGT reference sequences. Each retained sequence needed at least a six-nucleotide match to both a V gene segment and a J gene segment. A rearrangement counted as productive if the CDR3 had no stop codons and remained in frame with V and J, and every other rearrangement counted as non-productive. Following IMGT convention, CDR3 was defined as the stretch from the second conserved V-encoded cysteine up to the conserved J-encoded phenylalanine. The earlier analysis of approximately 590 of the donors excluded any sequence lacking an unambiguous match to a single V gene segment. In an earlier analysis of several hundred of the donors, V segments were called functional above 56.7% productive rearrangements and were called segregating when the between-donor standard deviation exceeded 5%. A statistical classification framework was built to diagnose cytomegalovirus status from the catalog of TCR beta chain sequences. In a later analysis, V and J genes were assigned by comparing TCR nucleotide sequences against IMGT/GENE-DB human TR gene sequences. The TCRdist pipeline was used in a later analysis to assign CDR3 sequences and most-parsimonious VDJ recombination scenarios. A later analysis defined each TCR beta chain by its CDR3 amino acid sequence plus V-gene family, and excluded reads lacking a unique V-gene family. A later analysis removed 500 to 600 highly shared, low-generation-probability nucleotide sequences to deal with suspected cross-contamination and a sequencing artifact. In a later analysis, a clonal expansion index was calculated for each public chain from normalized within-repertoire ranks of inferred template counts. A later analysis computed generation probabilities with a VDJ recombination model fitted to out-of-frame rearrangements, and checked the results against IGoR. Hypergeometric tests were used in a later analysis to score TCR-TCR, TCR-HLA and TCR-CMV co-occurrence, with a repertoire-size bias correction applied to the TCR pairs. False discovery rates were estimated in a later analysis by permuting HLA or CMV assignments 20 times. In a later analysis, co-occurring TCRs were grouped using DBSCAN, with TCRdist sequence similarity added in when clustering inside HLA-allele-positive subsets. Repertoires with fewer than 30,000 or more than 120,000 public chains, plus five repertoires with anomalous nucleotide sharing, were excluded from co-occurrence clustering. Here the immuneACCESS table is served through TCRdb, limited to in-frame sequences with V and J called. Missing clones are a known gap in these copies; in checked studies unresolved V genes cover under half, and the rest lacks a known reason. The DNA gave D and trimming, while V, J and clone size come from that table. The table for this sample lists 170,000 or so clones; about 80% of them were counted only once. More than 3.5% of the sample goes to the ten largest clones.

The full study reports these points: In a later analysis, the rate of TCR association differed among HLA loci, with DRB1 alleles having the most associated TCRs and HLA-C alleles having the fewest. Presence/absence analyses assumed roughly uniform sequencing depth across donors, an assumption that may not hold. A later analysis associated 15,000 to 20,000 TCR beta sequences with specific HLA alleles at a false discovery rate of 0.05. Because HLA typing was unavailable for some donors at each locus, only the typed subset was used in association tests. Most TCR sequences were seen in very few donors, while some public TCRs were found in many individuals. Because counts were too low, under 20 rarely observed V segments, including chromosome 9 orphons, were left out of the earlier analysis of 500 to 650 of the donors. According to the authors, the approach could potentially be generalized to other disease states and immunological phenotypes. Some IMGT-functional V segments, including TRBV6-2 and TRBV6-3, could not be distinguished by the 87-base-pair reads and were therefore excluded. A further reported finding was that TCR beta sequences accurately predicted the HLA-A and HLA-B alleles for most subjects in the first cohort. In a later genetic analysis, a missense DCLRE1C variant was associated with V-gene and J-gene trimming of TCR beta chains, and the association was replicated in an independent cohort. In both the original and validation cohorts, the classifier was reported to diagnose cytomegalovirus status with high specificity and sensitivity. The sequencing pipeline was judged likely to have produced a cluster of highly shared sequence variants as a technical artifact. Assigning TCR associations to individual alleles was difficult when HLA alleles, especially DR and DQ, strongly co-occurred. A total of roughly 160 TCR beta chains were listed by the study as associated with cytomegalovirus. In a later analysis, HLA-associated TCR beta chains were found to be more clonally expanded and to have lower generation probabilities than equally common non-associated chains. Broadly in line with IMGT annotations, most TCR beta V segments showed up in productive rearrangements about 87% or about 30% of the time in an earlier analysis of several hundred of the donors. According to a later analysis, most CMV-associated TCR beta chains appeared to be HLA-restricted, and the HLA associations seemed to be driven largely by CMV exposure. The cohort was sequenced for TCR beta chains only, and without alpha or paired-chain data the features that could be detected were limited. For the cohort, immune exposure information was limited to CMV serostatus. In a later genetic analysis, fewer N-insertions in productive TCRs were reported among donors in an Asian-associated ancestry cluster than the approximately 630-donor mean. A few of the identified cytomegalovirus-associated TCR beta chains were confirmed in vitro to be specific for cytomegalovirus antigens. Linkage disequilibrium might explain the correlated functional status among segregating V segments, but an unknown experimental factor could not be excluded. According to a later analysis, parvovirus B19, influenza, CMV and Epstein-Barr virus appeared linked to several top co-occurrence clusters.

This receptor was identified in a woman aged 55 to 70 in good health and CMV-seropositive. The sample comprised PBMCs. Recombination linked TRBV11-2 to TRBJ1-2; the best D guess is TRBD1, with 5 bases matching. The CDR3 region has the sequence CASSLDYSGGFYGYTF. DNA sequence: TGTGCCAGCAGCTTAGATTACTCGGGGGGGTTCTATGGCTACACCTTC.